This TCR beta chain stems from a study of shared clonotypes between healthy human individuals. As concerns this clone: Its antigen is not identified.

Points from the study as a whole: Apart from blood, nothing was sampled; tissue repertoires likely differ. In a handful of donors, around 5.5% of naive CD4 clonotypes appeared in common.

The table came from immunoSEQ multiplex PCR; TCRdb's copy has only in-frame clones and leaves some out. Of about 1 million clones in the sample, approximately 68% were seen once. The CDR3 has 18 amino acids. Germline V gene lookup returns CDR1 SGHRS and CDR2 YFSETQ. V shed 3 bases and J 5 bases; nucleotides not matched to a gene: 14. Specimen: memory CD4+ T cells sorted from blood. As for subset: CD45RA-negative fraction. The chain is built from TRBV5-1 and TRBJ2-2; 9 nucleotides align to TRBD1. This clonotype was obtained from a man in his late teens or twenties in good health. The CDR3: CASSSTGTGQMRTGELFF. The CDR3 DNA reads TGCGCCAGCAGCTCCACCGGGACAGGGCAAATGAGGACCGGGGAGCTGTTTTTT.